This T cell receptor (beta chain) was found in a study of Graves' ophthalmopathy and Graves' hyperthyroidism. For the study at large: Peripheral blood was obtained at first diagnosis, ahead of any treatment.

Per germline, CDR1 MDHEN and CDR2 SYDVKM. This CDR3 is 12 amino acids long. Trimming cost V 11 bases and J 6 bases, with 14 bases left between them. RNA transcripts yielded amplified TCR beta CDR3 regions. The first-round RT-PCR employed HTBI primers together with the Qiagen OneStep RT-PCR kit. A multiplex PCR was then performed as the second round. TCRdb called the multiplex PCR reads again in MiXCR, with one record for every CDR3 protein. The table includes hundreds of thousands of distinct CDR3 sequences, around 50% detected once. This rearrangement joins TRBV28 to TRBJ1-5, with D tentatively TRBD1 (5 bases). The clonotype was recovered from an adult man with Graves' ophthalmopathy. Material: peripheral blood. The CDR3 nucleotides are TGTGCCGGGGGGGGAGGCGGTCAGCCCCAGCATTTT. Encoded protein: CAGGGGGQPQHF.